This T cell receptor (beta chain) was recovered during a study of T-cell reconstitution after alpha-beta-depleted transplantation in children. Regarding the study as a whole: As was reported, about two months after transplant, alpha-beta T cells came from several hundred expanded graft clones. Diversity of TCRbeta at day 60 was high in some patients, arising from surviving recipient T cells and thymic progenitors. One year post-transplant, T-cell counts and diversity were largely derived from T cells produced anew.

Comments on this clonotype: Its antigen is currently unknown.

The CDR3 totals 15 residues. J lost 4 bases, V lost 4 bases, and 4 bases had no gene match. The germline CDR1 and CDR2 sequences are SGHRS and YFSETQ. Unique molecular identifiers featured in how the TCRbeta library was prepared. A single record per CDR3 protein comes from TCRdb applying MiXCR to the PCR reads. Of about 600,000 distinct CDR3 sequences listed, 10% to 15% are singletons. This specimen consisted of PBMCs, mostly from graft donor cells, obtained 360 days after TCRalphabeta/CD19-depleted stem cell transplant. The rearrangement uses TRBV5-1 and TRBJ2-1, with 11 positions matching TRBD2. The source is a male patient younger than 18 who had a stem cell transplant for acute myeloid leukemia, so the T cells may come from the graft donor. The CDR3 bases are TGCGCCAGCAGCGGACTAGCGGGTATTTACAATGAGCAGTTCTTC. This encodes CASSGLAGIYNEQFF.